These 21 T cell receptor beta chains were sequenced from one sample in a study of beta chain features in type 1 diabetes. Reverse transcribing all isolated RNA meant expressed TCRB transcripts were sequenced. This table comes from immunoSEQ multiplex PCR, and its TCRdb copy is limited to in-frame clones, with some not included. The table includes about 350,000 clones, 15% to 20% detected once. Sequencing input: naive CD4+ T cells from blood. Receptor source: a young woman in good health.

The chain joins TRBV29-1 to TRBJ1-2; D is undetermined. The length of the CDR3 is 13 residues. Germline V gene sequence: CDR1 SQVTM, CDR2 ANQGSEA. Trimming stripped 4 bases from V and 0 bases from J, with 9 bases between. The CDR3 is CSVGTAPNYGYTF. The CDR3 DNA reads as TGCAGCGTTGGCACAGCCCCTAACTATGGCTACACCTTC.

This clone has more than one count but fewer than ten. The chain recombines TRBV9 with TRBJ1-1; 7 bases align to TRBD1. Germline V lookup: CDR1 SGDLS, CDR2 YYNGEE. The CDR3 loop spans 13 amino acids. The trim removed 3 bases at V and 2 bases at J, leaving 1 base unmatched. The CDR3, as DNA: TGTGCCAGCAGCGGACAGGGTAACACTGAAGCTTTCTTT. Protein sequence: CASSGQGNTEAFF.

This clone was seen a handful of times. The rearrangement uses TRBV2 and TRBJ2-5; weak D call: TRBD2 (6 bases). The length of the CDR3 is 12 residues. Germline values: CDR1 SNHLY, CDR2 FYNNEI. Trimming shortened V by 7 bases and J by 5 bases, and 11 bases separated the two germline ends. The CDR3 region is CASIGLAETQYF. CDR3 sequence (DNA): TGTGCCAGCATCGGGCTAGCGGAGACCCAGTACTTC.

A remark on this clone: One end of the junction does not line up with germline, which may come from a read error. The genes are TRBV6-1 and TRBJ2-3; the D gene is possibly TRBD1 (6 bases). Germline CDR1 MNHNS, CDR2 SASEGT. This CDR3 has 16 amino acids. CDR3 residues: CASREVQGGRTDTQYF. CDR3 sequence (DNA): TGTGCCAGCAGAGAAGTACAGGGCGGTCGCACAGATACGCAGTATTTT.

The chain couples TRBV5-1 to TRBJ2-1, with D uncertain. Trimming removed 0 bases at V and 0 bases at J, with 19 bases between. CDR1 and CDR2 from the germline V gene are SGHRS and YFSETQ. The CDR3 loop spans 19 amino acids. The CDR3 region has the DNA TGCGCCAGCAGCTTGGGGGCCCCAACCTCATACGGCTCCTACAATGAGCAGTTCTTC. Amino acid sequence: CASSLGAPTSYGSYNEQFF.

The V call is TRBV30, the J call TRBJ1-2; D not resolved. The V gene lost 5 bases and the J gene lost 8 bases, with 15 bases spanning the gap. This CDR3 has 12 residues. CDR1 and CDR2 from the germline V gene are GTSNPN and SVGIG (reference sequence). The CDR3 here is CAWDRRAHGYTF. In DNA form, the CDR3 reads TGTGCCTGGGATCGGAGGGCTCACGGCTACACCTTC.

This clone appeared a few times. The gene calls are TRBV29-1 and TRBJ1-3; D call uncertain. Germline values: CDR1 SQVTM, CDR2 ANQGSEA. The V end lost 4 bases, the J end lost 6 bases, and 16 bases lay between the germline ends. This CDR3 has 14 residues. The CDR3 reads CSVGLIAGLNTIYF. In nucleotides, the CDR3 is TGCAGCGTTGGTCTCATAGCTGGATTAAACACCATATATTTT.

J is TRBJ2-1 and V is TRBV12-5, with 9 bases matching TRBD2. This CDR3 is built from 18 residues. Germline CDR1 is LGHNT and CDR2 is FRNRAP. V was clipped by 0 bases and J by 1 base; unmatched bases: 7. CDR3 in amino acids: CASGLVLTSGLSYNEQFF. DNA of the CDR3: TGTGCTAGTGGTTTGGTACTAACTAGCGGGCTTTCCTACAATGAGCAGTTCTTC.

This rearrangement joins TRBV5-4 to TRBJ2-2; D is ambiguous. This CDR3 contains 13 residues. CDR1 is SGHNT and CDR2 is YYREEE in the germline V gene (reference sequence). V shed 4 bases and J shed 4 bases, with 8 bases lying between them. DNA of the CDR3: TGTGCCAGCAGCGATACAGTCACCGGGGAGCTGTTTTTT. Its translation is CASSDTVTGELFF. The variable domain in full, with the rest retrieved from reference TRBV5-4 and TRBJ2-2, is ETGVTQSPTHLIKTRGQQVTLRCSSQSGHNTVSWYQQALGQGPQFIFQYYREEENGRGNFPPRFSGLQFPNYSSELNVNALELDDSALYLCASSDTVTGELFFGEGSRLTVL.

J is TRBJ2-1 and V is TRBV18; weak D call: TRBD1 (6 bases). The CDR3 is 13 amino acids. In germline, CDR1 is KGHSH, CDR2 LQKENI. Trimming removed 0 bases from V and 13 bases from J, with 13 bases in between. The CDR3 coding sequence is TGTGCCAGCTCACCACCCGGGAAGGGGGTCCAGTTCTTC. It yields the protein CASSPPGKGVQFF.

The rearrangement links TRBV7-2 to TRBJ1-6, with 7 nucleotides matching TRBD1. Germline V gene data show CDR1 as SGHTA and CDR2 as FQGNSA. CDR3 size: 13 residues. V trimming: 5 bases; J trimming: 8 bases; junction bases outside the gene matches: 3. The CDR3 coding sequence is TGTGCCAGCAGCGCCCAGGGGGATTCACCCCTCCACTTT. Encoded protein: CASSAQGDSPLHF.

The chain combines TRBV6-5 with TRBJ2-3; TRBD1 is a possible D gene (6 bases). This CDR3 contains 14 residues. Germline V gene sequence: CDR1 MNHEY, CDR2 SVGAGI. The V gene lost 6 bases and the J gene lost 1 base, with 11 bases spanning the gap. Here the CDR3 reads CASRTGQRTDTQYF. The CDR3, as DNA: TGTGCCAGCAGGACGGGACAACGCACAGATACGCAGTATTTT.

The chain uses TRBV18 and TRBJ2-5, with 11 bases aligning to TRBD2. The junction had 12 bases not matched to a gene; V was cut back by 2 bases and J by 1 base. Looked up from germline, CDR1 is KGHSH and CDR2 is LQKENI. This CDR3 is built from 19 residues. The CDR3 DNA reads TGTGCCAGCTCACCAAACCTCCTAGCGGGAGGATCTTCCCAAGAGACCCAGTACTTC. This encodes CASSPNLLAGGSSQETQYF.

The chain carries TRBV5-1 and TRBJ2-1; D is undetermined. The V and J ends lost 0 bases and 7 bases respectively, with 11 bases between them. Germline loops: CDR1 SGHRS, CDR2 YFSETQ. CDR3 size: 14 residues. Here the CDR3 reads CASSLGSVSNEQFF. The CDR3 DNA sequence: TGCGCCAGCAGCTTGGGATCGGTTTCGAATGAGCAGTTCTTC.

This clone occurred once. The chain's CDR3 is CASSLRALSGNTIYF. CDR3 DNA sequence: TGTGCCAGCAGCTTGCGGGCTCTCTCTGGAAACACCATATATTTT. The rearrangement uses TRBV7-6 and TRBJ1-3; no reliable D call. V lost 3 bases and J 0 bases, leaving 9 bases between the germline ends. The length of the CDR3 is 15 residues. Germline assignment: CDR1 SGHVS and CDR2 FNYEAQ.

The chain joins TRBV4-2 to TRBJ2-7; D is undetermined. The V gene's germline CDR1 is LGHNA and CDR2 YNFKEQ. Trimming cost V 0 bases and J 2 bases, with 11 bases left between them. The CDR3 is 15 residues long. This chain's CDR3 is CASSQDHSLTYEQYF. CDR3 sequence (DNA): TGTGCCAGCAGCCAAGACCACTCATTAACCTACGAGCAGTACTTC.

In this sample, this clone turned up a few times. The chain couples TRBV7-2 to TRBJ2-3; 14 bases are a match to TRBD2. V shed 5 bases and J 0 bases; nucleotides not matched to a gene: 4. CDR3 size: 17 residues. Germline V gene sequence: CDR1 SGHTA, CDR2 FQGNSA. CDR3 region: CASSLWTSGRSTDTQYF. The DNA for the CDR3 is TGTGCCAGCAGCCTTTGGACTAGCGGGAGGAGCACAGATACGCAGTATTTT.

In DNA form, the CDR3 reads TGTGCCAGCTCACCACCGGGCGGAGGGGCAGATACGCAGTATTTT. Translation: CASSPPGGGADTQYF. The J gene is TRBJ2-3, the V gene TRBV18, with D tentatively TRBD2 (6 bases). This CDR3 is 15 amino acids long. Per the germline V gene, CDR1 is KGHSH and CDR2 is LQKENI. Trimming took off 0 bases at V and 4 bases at J, with 11 bases between the two ends.

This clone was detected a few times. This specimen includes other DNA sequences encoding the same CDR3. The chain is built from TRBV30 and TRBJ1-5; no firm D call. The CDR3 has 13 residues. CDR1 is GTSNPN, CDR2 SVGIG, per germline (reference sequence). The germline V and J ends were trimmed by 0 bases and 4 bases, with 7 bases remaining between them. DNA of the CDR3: TGTGCCTGGAGTGTAGCGGGGAATCAGCCCCAGCATTTT. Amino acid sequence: CAWSVAGNQPQHF.

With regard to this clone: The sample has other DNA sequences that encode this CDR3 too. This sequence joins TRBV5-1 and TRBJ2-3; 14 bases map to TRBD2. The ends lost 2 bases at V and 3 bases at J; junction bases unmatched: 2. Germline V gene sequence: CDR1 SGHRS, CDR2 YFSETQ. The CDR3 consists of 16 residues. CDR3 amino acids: CASSLGLAGGTDTQYF. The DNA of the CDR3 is TGCGCCAGCAGCTTAGGACTAGCGGGAGGAACAGATACGCAGTATTTT.

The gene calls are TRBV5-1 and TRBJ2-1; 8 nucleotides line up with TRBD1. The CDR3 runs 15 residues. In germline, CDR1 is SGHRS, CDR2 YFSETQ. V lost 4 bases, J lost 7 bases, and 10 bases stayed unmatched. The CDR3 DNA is TGCGCCAGCAGCCTTTCAACAGGGGGACCGAATGAGCAGTTCTTC. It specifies CASSLSTGGPNEQFF.